This T cell receptor beta chain was retrieved from a study of blood T cell repertoires in COVID-19. At the level of the study: COVID-19 samples collected from the United States, Italy and Spain covered acute and convalescent phases. In each case, the material was cDNA or gDNA derived from T cells, B-cell-depleted T cells, or PBMCs.

The repertoire was sequenced with immunoSEQ multiplex PCR; TCRdb's copy has only in-frame clones and lacks some. The data contain some 670,000 clones, about 90% of them singletons. This CDR3 comprises 15 residues. Trimming removed 5 bases from V and 4 bases from J, with 14 bases in between. Germline loops: CDR1 SGHVS, CDR2 FNYEAQ. This sequence was found in a woman aged 18-35 years with acute or convalescent COVID-19. V and J are TRBV7-6 and TRBJ1-4; TRBD1 is a possible D gene (6 bases). The sample consisted of peripheral blood. The CDR3 region is CASSPRGGSNEKLFF. DNA of the CDR3: TGTGCCAGCAGCCCGAGGGGGGGGAGTAATGAAAAACTGTTTTTT.